The 27 T cell receptor beta chains below come from one sample, sequenced in a study of cytomegalovirus exposure and HLA in healthy donors. Vbeta (60) and Jbeta (13) primers were used in the PCR. Data came from immunoSEQ multiplex PCR; TCRdb stores just in-frame clones and leaves some out. This table has around 150,000 clones, around 83% appearing once. Input material: PBMCs. Receptors were obtained from a man aged 18 to 29 in good health and CMV-seropositive.

To note about this clone: Germline and junction disagree at one end, which may indicate a read error. The rearrangement links TRBV5-1 to TRBJ2-4, with D perhaps matching TRBD2 (5 bases). From germline, CDR1 is SGHRS and CDR2 YFSETQ. The CDR3 is 15 residues long. The CDR3 region has the DNA TGCGCCAGCAGCCTCCAACCTCTAGCCAAAAACAGTCAGTACTTC. Translating gives CASSLQPLAKNSQYF.

The rearrangement joins TRBV30 to TRBJ1-3; D not certain. Trimming cost V 5 bases and J 2 bases, with 7 bases left between them. The CDR3 has 12 residues. Germline V lookup: CDR1 GTSNPN, CDR2 SVGIG (reference sequence). CDR3: CAWSGTGNTIYF. The CDR3 DNA is TGTGCCTGGTCCGGGACTGGAAACACCATATATTTT.

The chain links TRBV4-1 to TRBJ2-7; 9 bases map to TRBD2. With V trimmed by 3 bases and J by 2 bases, 5 bases remained unmatched. This CDR3 has 15 residues. Germline-derived CDR1 and CDR2 are MGHRA and YSYEKL. CDR3 sequence (DNA): TGCGCCAGCAGCCATAGTGCTAGCGGGGCCTACGAGCAGTACTTC. It specifies CASSHSASGAYEQYF.

J is TRBJ2-3 and V is TRBV30, with 12 bases that match TRBD2. Germline CDR1 is GTSNPN and CDR2 is SVGIG (reference sequence). Trimming at V came to 2 bases and at J to 2 bases, leaving 5 bases not matched to a gene. The CDR3 runs 16 residues. CDR3 bases: TGTGCCTGGAGTTTAGGACTAGCGGGGCACACAGATACGCAGTATTTT. Translation gives CAWSLGLAGHTDTQYF. Supplemented by reference TRBV30 and TRBJ2-3, the full variable domain reads SQTIHQWPATLVQPVGSPLSLECTVEGTSNPNLYWYRQAAGRGLQLLFYSVGIGQISSEVPQNLSASRPQDRQFILSSKKLLLSDSGFYLCAWSLGLAGHTDTQYFGPGTRLTVL.

The genes are TRBV7-2 and TRBJ2-1; D is undetermined. Trimming removed 2 bases at V and 4 bases at J, with 12 bases between. The CDR3 has 15 residues. CDR1 and CDR2 (germline): SGHTA, FQGNSA. CDR3 in DNA: TGTGCCAGCAGCTTAAGTAAGAGGCCTTACAATGAGCAGTTCTTC. Its protein product is CASSLSKRPYNEQFF.

V and J are TRBV11-3 and TRBJ1-1; TRBD1 matches 7 bases. Looked up from germline, CDR1 is SGHNT and CDR2 is YENEEA. Losses at the gene ends were 8 bases for V and 1 base for J; bases not matched to a gene: 7. The CDR3 length is 14 residues. The chain's CDR3 is CASRWGTANTEAFF. CDR3 nucleotide sequence: TGTGCCAGCCGATGGGGGACAGCGAACACTGAAGCTTTCTTT.

The gene calls are TRBV4-1 and TRBJ1-2; the D is unclear. This CDR3 contains 13 residues. From germline, CDR1 is MGHRA and CDR2 YSYEKL. V gave up 2 bases and J gave up 1 base, with 5 bases separating them. CDR3 DNA sequence: TGCGCCAGCAGCCAAAGCCATAACTATGGCTACACCTTC. It translates to CASSQSHNYGYTF.

The chain employs TRBV19 and TRBJ2-7; 8 nucleotides line up with TRBD1. The CDR3 extends over 15 amino acids. The V and J ends lost 2 bases and 3 bases, in that order; junction bases with no gene match: 6. Per the germline V gene, CDR1 is LNHDA and CDR2 is SQIVND (reference sequence). This CDR3 reads CASSIPGGALYEQYF. The CDR3 DNA reads TGTGCCAGTAGTATACCAGGGGGCGCGCTCTACGAGCAGTACTTC.

The table lists this clone with a few counts. The genes are TRBV14 and TRBJ1-1; no reliable D call. This CDR3 region has 14 residues. The V and J ends lost 4 bases and 4 bases respectively, with 13 bases between them. Germline CDR1 is SGHDN and CDR2 is FVKESK. The CDR3, as DNA: TGTGCCAGCAGCCCCCGTCAATACAGCACTGAAGCTTTCTTT. Translated: CASSPRQYSTEAFF.

This clone was counted at least ten times. This chain joins TRBV5-4 and TRBJ2-1, with unresolved D. Germline assignment: CDR1 SGHNT and CDR2 YYREEE (reference sequence). Trimming took off 4 bases at V and 2 bases at J, with 16 bases between the two ends. The CDR3 covers 16 residues. Here the CDR3 reads CASSAPGASAYNEQFF. Written as DNA, the CDR3 is TGTGCCAGCAGCGCTCCTGGAGCGTCCGCCTACAATGAGCAGTTCTTC.

CDR3 bases: TGTGCCAGCAGCCCCCCCAGTTGGCACGAGCAGTTCTTC. It translates to CASSPPSWHEQFF. This chain uses TRBV5-5 with TRBJ2-1; D gene ambiguous. CDR3 length equals 13 residues. V was trimmed by 4 bases and J by 10 bases, leaving 15 bases between them. CDR1 SGHKS and CDR2 YYEKEE come from the germline V gene (reference sequence).

The chain links TRBV19 to TRBJ1-2; 8 nucleotides line up with TRBD1. J gave up 2 bases and V 6 bases, and 5 bases lay outside the gene matches. The CDR3 runs 14 residues. CDR1 is LNHDA and CDR2 is SQIVND in the germline V gene (reference sequence). The CDR3 DNA reads TGTGCCAGTAGAGAAGCAGGGGGCAACTATGGCTACACCTTC. Translated, it gives CASREAGGNYGYTF.

The V call is TRBV30, the J call TRBJ2-7; the match to TRBD1 covers 8 bases. The CDR3 loop spans 13 amino acids. Per the germline V gene, CDR1 is GTSNPN and CDR2 is SVGIG (reference sequence). V trimming: 2 bases; J trimming: 3 bases; junction bases outside the gene matches: 3. CDR3: CAWSRGQGYEQYF. Written as DNA, the CDR3 is TGTGCCTGGAGTCGTGGACAGGGCTACGAGCAGTACTTC.

The table lists this clone with a few counts. V gene TRBV6-6 combines with J gene TRBJ1-1; TRBD1 matches at 8 bases. This CDR3 contains 13 residues. Germline V gives CDR1 MNHNY, CDR2 SVGAGI (reference sequence). The trim removed 4 bases at V and 3 bases at J, leaving 1 base unmatched. CDR3 DNA sequence: TGTGCCAGCAGTTCAGGGGGCCACACTGAAGCTTTCTTT. Encoded protein: CASSSGGHTEAFF.

This sequence joins TRBV7-9 and TRBJ1-6; D ambiguous. V lost 5 bases and J lost 4, with 6 bases in between. Germline lookup yields CDR1 SEHNR and CDR2 FQNEAQ (reference sequence). The CDR3 is 13 residues long. CDR3 sequence reads: CASSRDYNSPLHF. In nucleotides, the CDR3 is TGTGCCAGCAGCCGGGATTATAATTCACCCCTCCACTTT.

This chain uses TRBV4-3 with TRBJ2-7; a weak D match, TRBD1 (5 bases). Trimming took off 0 bases at V and 1 base at J, with 13 bases between the two ends. CDR1 LGHNA and CDR2 YSLEER come from the germline V gene. The CDR3 runs 16 residues. The CDR3 nucleotides read TGCGCCAGCAGCCAAGACTATTTTCAGGGTTCCTACGAGCAGTACTTC. Its protein is CASSQDYFQGSYEQYF.

This rearrangement joins TRBV19 to TRBJ2-7; D possibly corresponds to TRBD1 (5 bases). The CDR3 length is 13 residues. Trimming left V 1 base short and J 4 bases short, with 8 bases between. CDR1 is LNHDA and CDR2 is SQIVND in the germline V gene (reference sequence). The CDR3 coding sequence is TGTGCCAGTAGTATAGGGACAATTTACGAGCAGTACTTC. As protein: CASSIGTIYEQYF.

The chain recombines TRBV7-2 with TRBJ2-7, with D maybe TRBD2 (6 bases). Germline V gene lookup returns CDR1 SGHTA and CDR2 FQGNSA. The CDR3 contains 15 residues. V lost 3 bases to trimming and J lost 0 bases, with 12 bases between them. CDR3: CASSLGTRNSYEQYF. The CDR3 nucleotides are TGTGCCAGCAGCTTGGGGACTCGGAACTCCTACGAGCAGTACTTC.

The gene calls are TRBV9 and TRBJ2-1, with a possible D match to TRBD1 (5 bases). Germline V gene data show CDR1 as SGDLS and CDR2 as YYNGEE. V was shortened by 0 bases and J by 2 bases, with 15 bases between the two germline ends. The CDR3 runs 17 residues. CDR3 in DNA: TGTGCCAGCAGCGTAGGAGGCAGGGCGCCTACCTACAATGAGCAGTTCTTC. It translates to CASSVGGRAPTYNEQFF.

This clone has only one observation. This chain joins TRBV5-5 and TRBJ2-7; D unclear. Germline V gene lookup returns CDR1 SGHKS and CDR2 YYEKEE (reference sequence). The CDR3 sequence is 14 residues long. Trimming pared 0 bases from V and 2 bases from J, leaving 9 bases between. The CDR3 spells CASSLAGSPYEQYF. The CDR3 DNA follows: TGTGCCAGCAGCTTGGCAGGCAGCCCCTACGAGCAGTACTTC.

The rearrangement joins TRBV2 to TRBJ1-2; tentatively, D is TRBD1 (6 bases). Germline loops: CDR1 SNHLY, CDR2 FYNNEI. CDR3 length: 10 amino acids. Trimming removed 7 bases at V and 12 bases at J, with 12 bases between. The CDR3 region has the DNA TGTGCCAGCACCGTCCAGGGGCACACCTTC. This encodes CASTVQGHTF.

J is TRBJ1-1 and V is TRBV7-9, with a tentative D call TRBD1 (5 bases). Trimming removed 5 bases at V and 4 bases at J, with 14 bases between. The CDR3 spans 14 residues. CDR1 is SEHNR and CDR2 is FQNEAQ in the germline V gene (reference sequence). CDR3 nucleotides: TGTGCCAGCAGCCCACCCCGGGGGGGCACTGAAGCTTTCTTT. Its translation is CASSPPRGGTEAFF.

There are a few counts of this clone. It is unclear where the CDR3 begins or ends on the DNA, so no DNA is shown, and the CDR3 is as TCRdb lists it. The J gene is TRBJ2-7, the V gene TRBV5-4; the table's D gene call, TRBD2, was not cross checked with the DNA. A total of 16 residues make up the CDR3, ends included. Germline V gives CDR1 SGHNT, CDR2 YYREEE (reference sequence). This CDR3 is CASSFGAGTSYDEQYF.

This clone was picked up one time. The CDR3 nucleotides are TGTGCCAGCAGTGATGGGGGGGCCTATGGCTACACCTTC. Encoded protein: CASSDGGAYGYTF. The gene calls are TRBV9 and TRBJ1-2, with D possibly being TRBD1 (6 bases). Deletions cut 5 bases from V and 4 bases from J, with 12 bases between. This CDR3 region has 13 residues. Germline V gene data show CDR1 as SGDLS and CDR2 as YYNGEE.

The sample holds one count of this clone. The chain uses TRBV19 and TRBJ2-5, with unresolved D. Per the germline V gene, CDR1 is LNHDA and CDR2 is SQIVND (reference sequence). V was trimmed by 3 bases and J by 1 base, leaving 9 bases between them. The CDR3 sequence is 14 residues long. The CDR3 region is CASSMTGFQETQYF. As DNA, the CDR3 is TGTGCCAGTAGTATGACTGGGTTCCAAGAGACCCAGTACTTC.

The chain couples TRBV5-1 to TRBJ1-2; D perhaps matches TRBD1 (5 bases). Trimming removed 3 bases at V and 0 bases at J, with 12 bases between. This CDR3 is built from 15 residues. Looked up from germline, CDR1 is SGHRS and CDR2 is YFSETQ. CDR3: CASSSDNQANYGYTF. The CDR3 DNA is TGCGCCAGCAGCTCGGACAACCAAGCTAACTATGGCTACACCTTC.

The chain employs TRBV10-3 and TRBJ1-5; D unclear. Between the trimmed V and J ends, which lost 0 bases and 1 base, there was a span of 7 bases. Germline values: CDR1 ENHRY, CDR2 SYGVKD. The CDR3 is 15 amino acids. The CDR3 bases are TGTGCCATCAGTGAGTCGGGAGTGAGCAATCAGCCCCAGCATTTT. It is translated as CAISESGVSNQPQHF.